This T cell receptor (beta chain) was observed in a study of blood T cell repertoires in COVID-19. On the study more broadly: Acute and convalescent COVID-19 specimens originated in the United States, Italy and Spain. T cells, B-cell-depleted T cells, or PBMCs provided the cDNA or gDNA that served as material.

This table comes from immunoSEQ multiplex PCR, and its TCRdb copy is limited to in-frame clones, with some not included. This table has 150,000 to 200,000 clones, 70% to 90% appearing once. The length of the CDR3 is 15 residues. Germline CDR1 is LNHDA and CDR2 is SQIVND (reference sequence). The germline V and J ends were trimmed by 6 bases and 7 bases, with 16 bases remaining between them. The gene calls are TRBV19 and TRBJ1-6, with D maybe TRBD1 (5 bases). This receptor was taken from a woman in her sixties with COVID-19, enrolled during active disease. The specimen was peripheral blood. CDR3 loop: CASSQTGTGNSPLHF. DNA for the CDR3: TGTGCCAGTAGCCAGACCGGGACTGGCAATTCACCCCTCCACTTT. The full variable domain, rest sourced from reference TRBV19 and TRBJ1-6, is DGGITQSPKYLFRKEGQNVTLSCEQNLNHDAMYWYRQDPGQGLRLIYYSQIVNDFQKGDIAEGYSVSREKKESFPLTVTSAQKNPTAFYLCASSQTGTGNSPLHFGNGTRLTVT.